This T cell receptor (beta chain) was documented in a study of blood T cell repertoires in COVID-19. For the study at large: The United States, Italy and Spain were the sources of the acute and convalescent COVID-19 samples. T cells, B-cell-depleted T cells, or PBMCs provided the cDNA or gDNA that served as material.

The length of the CDR3 is 14 residues. J was trimmed by 5 bases and V by 1 base; bases with no gene match: 4. Per the germline V gene, CDR1 is LGHDT and CDR2 is YNNKEL (reference sequence). In the source study's methods: From reference gene primer amplification, estimates of nucleated cell counts were derived. Using immunoSEQ multiplex PCR, the repertoire was profiled, and TCRdb retains in-frame clones only, with some absent. That table is the source of V, J and clone size, and D and trimming were worked out from the DNA. The sample lists around 300,000 clones, approximately 85% occurring once. The TCR sequence derives from a woman in her seventies with acute or convalescent COVID-19. The source material was peripheral blood. The gene calls are TRBV3-1 (or the pseudogene TRBV3-2) and TRBJ1-2; TRBD1 matches at 7 bases. The CDR3 bases are TGTGCCAGCAGCCAAGGACAGGGAATTTATGGCTACACCTTC. It yields the protein CASSQGQGIYGYTF.